This note documents a single TCR beta chain sequence. The target of this receptor is not known. The input lacks base qualities; no much larger clone sits a single base away. The data were obtained in a study of CD8+CD57+ T cells in acquired aplastic anemia (dated 2018 in TCRdb). As for the study more broadly: On average, sorted CD4+ and CD8+ cells yielded 3.2 ug of extracted DNA, with a range of about 0.18 to 27.4 ug. CD8+CD57+ expansion was defined as frequency above the mean frequency observed in healthy subjects. Study-wide findings and limitations: No significant difference in CD8+ Simpson's diversity was found between patients and healthy controls (P=0.060). About 29 CD8+ CDR3 sequences were found to be shared between patients and controls, but these sequences appeared to be highly expressed in patients and within the immunodominant clones of the patients.

V loses 3 bases, J loses 0 bases, and the germline ends lie 6 bases apart. The germline V gene (reference sequence) supplies CDR1 DFQATT and CDR2 SNEGSKA. Inclusive of the bounding cysteine and phenylalanine, the CDR3 is 13 residues long. The sequence is cut down to CDR3 DNA, 39 bases in frame from base 1. Expansion of CD8+CD57+ cells had been shown by flow cytometry in the patients chosen for sequencing. All patients had severe acquired aplastic anemia diagnosed by International Study of Aplastic Anemia and Agranulocytosis and Camitta criteria. At the time blood was sampled, none of the patients had received any therapy. TCR repertoires of sorted CD4+ and CD8+ blood T cells from severe aplastic anemia patients and healthy subjects were deep-sequenced in the study. Patients were enrolled in the USA under clinicaltrials.gov protocols 00001620, 01623167, 00001397, 00071045, 00081523 and 00961064. Ficoll-Paque density gradient centrifugation was used to isolate peripheral blood mononuclear cells. Before DNA was extracted, CD4+ and CD8+ T cells were sorted using either FACS or magnetic beads.

Profiling of TCR beta VDJ combinations and CDR3 sequences used genomic DNA as the template. An Illumina HiSeq 2000 was used for TCR repertoire sequencing. The paper's processing steps were these. TRBV/TRBJ rearrangement plots, CDR3 size and DJ length profiles, and Simpson's diversity index were used to evaluate the repertoires. The most abundant DNA sequence in the deep sequencing data was taken as the immunodominant clone. CDR3 amino acid sequences were checked for sharing across subjects and were also compared against the VDJdb database and published repertoires. TCRdb redid the processing of the public reads, applying fastp at Q25 and MiXCR, and retained in-frame beta chains. One record per CDR3 amino acid sequence lists the most common genes and DNA. The V and J calls here are based on TCRdb, not the publication. The table for this sample lists roughly 200,000 distinct CDR3 sequences; 63% of them were counted only once. The ten largest make up about 44% of the sample.

Sequenced: sorted CD4+, CD8+, or CD8+CD57+ T cells (not recorded which) from PBMCs. Rearrangement joined TRBV20-1 to TRBJ2-1, with the D gene too uncertain to name. The sequence was obtained from a human donor with aplastic anemia. CDR3 loop: CSASGASYNEQFF. The nucleotides are TGCAGTGCTAGCGGTGCCTCCTACAATGAGCAGTTCTTC.